This record covers a single T cell receptor beta chain. No antigen is known for it. A read error may account for a junction end that differs from germline. Treatment described: approximately 10-day PBMC culture with coronavirus spike peptide pools or control peptides (ViraFEST assay). In germline, CDR1 is DFQATT, CDR2 SNEGSKA (reference sequence). The CDR3 contains 15 residues. Oncomine TCR Beta short-read sequencing was applied to DNA from cultured CD4+ T cells. The source of extracted genomic DNA was cultured CD4+ T cells. TCRdb re-called the PCR reads through MiXCR, storing one row per CDR3 protein. The sample has about 20,000 distinct CDR3 sequences; around 45% are singletons. This entry belongs to a study of vaccination and CD4 T cells after COVID-19. Looking at the study overall: Six males and four females constituted the convalescent cohort, two of whom were Hispanic. Post-vaccination specimens were collected at a median of roughly 78 days following dose two (range 14 to 241). Stimulation used overlapping spike peptides from SARS-CoV-2, HCoV-NL63, HCoV-OC43 and HCoV-229E.

Specimen: CD4+ T cells from blood, cultured in vitro, collected after SARS-CoV-2 vaccination. This sequence joins TRBV20-1 and TRBJ2-5; no reliable D call. This TCR came from a human donor who had recovered from COVID-19. Written as DNA, the CDR3 is TGCAGTGCTAGAATCCGAAGTCTCCCACAAGAGACCAAGTACTTC. This translates into CSARIRSLPQETKYF.